These 24 T cell receptor beta chains were all obtained from the same sample, sequenced in a study of identical twins. MiXCR, run by TCRdb on the 5' RACE reads, gives a single entry per CDR3 protein. The table includes 350,000 to 600,000 distinct CDR3 sequences, over 12% detected once. These same data were also listed under a study on yellow fever vaccine responses in identical twins.

Sequencing was carried out using CD4+ T cells sorted from blood. These receptor sequences come from a woman between 18 and 29 years old in good health.

This chain joins TRBV3-1 and TRBJ2-1; 7 bases match TRBD2. V lost 4 bases, J lost 2 bases, and 17 bases stayed unmatched. Germline V gene sequence: CDR1 LGHDT, CDR2 YNNKEL (reference sequence). CDR3 size: 19 residues. The chain's CDR3 is CASSRNREGPGVAYNEQFF. CDR3 sequence (DNA): TGTGCCAGCAGCCGGAATAGGGAGGGCCCGGGGGTAGCCTACAATGAGCAGTTCTTC.

The chain uses TRBV20-1 and TRBJ2-3; D might be TRBD1 or TRBD2, each matching 7 bases. The V end was cut by 0 bases, the J end by 0 bases, with 19 bases between. The CDR3 is made up of 18 amino acids. Germline CDR1 is DFQATT and CDR2 is SNEGSKA (reference sequence). The DNA for the CDR3 is TGCAGTGCTAGAGATTTACAGGGGAGCGGGGCTAGCACAGATACGCAGTATTTT. It codes for CSARDLQGSGASTDTQYF.

The chain has TRBV20-1 and TRBJ2-7; no firm D call. Germline V gene sequence: CDR1 DFQATT, CDR2 SNEGSKA (reference sequence). The CDR3 loop spans 14 amino acids. The V gene lost 6 bases and the J gene lost 6 bases, with 21 bases spanning the gap. The CDR3 DNA is TGCAGTGCCTCAGTCGTCGGAGAAAGCAGCGAGCAGTACTTC. Encoded protein: CSASVVGESSEQYF.

The V and J genes are TRBV5-5 and TRBJ2-7; 10 positions agree with TRBD1. Germline values: CDR1 SGHKS, CDR2 YYEKEE (reference sequence). CDR3 length: 17 amino acids. V shed 0 bases, J shed 3 bases, and the junction held 9 bases outside the gene matches. CDR3 bases: TGTGCCAGCAGCTTGGGACCCACGGGACAGGGGTACTACGAGCAGTACTTC. It is translated as CASSLGPTGQGYYEQYF.

The chain couples TRBV3-1 to TRBJ2-3; TRBD1 matches 9 bases. The germline V gene encodes CDR1 LGHDT and CDR2 YNNKEL (reference sequence). The length of the CDR3 is 14 residues. The trim removed 2 bases at V and 13 bases at J, leaving 10 bases unmatched. The CDR3 loop reads CASSQLGPGQGEYF. CDR3 sequence (DNA): TGTGCCAGCAGCCAATTGGGGCCGGGACAGGGCGAGTATTTT.

This sequence joins TRBV4-2 and TRBJ1-4; 7 bases match TRBD1. With V trimmed by 4 bases and J by 8 bases, 7 bases remained unmatched. Germline V gene sequence: CDR1 LGHNA, CDR2 YNFKEQ. This CDR3 has 14 residues. The CDR3 sequence: CASSPPRQGEKLFF. The CDR3 region has the DNA TGTGCCAGCAGCCCGCCTCGACAGGGCGAAAAACTGTTTTTT.

This clonotype has at least ten counts. The V gene is TRBV28, the J gene TRBJ1-5; no clear D. Trimming took 7 bases from V and 0 from J, leaving 4 bases between them. CDR1 and CDR2 (germline): MDHEN, SYDVKM. The CDR3 loop spans 12 amino acids. The CDR3 here is CASKDSNQPQHF. DNA for the CDR3: TGTGCCAGCAAGGATAGCAATCAGCCCCAGCATTTT.

Ten or more counts support this clonotype. This chain connects TRBV15 to TRBJ2-5; TRBD1 aligns across 7 bases. The CDR3 has 14 residues. V shed 6 bases, J shed 3 bases, and the junction held 7 bases outside the gene matches. Germline V gene sequence: CDR1 LNHNV, CDR2 YYDKDF (reference sequence). CDR3 region: CATRMGQSKETQYF. The CDR3 nucleotides are TGTGCCACCAGAATGGGACAGTCAAAAGAGACCCAGTACTTC.

A remark on this clonotype: One junction end does not reproduce the germline sequence, and a read error may be involved. CDR3 in DNA: TGTGCCTGCAGCTTTTCAGGGCCATCCTACGAGCAGTACTTC. Amino acids: CACSFSGPSYEQYF. This chain uses TRBV7-9 with TRBJ2-7; D may be TRBD1 (5 bases). This CDR3 is built from 14 residues. In germline, CDR1 is SEHNR, CDR2 FQNEAQ (reference sequence).

There are a few counts of this clonotype. The chain combines TRBV29-1 with TRBJ2-3, with 7 positions matching TRBD1. After removal of 5 bases from V and 6 bases from J, the junction contained 5 bases not matched to a gene. The CDR3 is 12 residues long. CDR1 and CDR2 from the germline V gene are SQVTM and ANQGSEA. For the CDR3, the DNA is TGCAGCGTTAGACAGGGTTTGGATACGCAGTATTTT. Protein: CSVRQGLDTQYF.

This clonotype was seen more than once but under ten times. The rearrangement links TRBV6-2 or TRBV6-3 to TRBJ2-7, with 8 bases aligning to TRBD1. Germline CDR1 MNHEY, CDR2 SVGEGT. The CDR3 is 15 residues long. The V and J ends lost 6 bases and 3 bases, in that order; junction bases with no gene match: 10. CDR3 protein: CASSQHLTGDYEQYF. The CDR3 DNA sequence: TGTGCCAGCAGCCAACACTTGACAGGGGACTACGAGCAGTACTTC.

The table lists this clonotype with a few counts. The chain links TRBV20-1 to TRBJ2-1; tentatively, D is TRBD2 (6 bases). The V gene lost 1 base and the J gene lost 8 bases, with 12 bases spanning the gap. In germline, CDR1 is DFQATT, CDR2 SNEGSKA (reference sequence). This CDR3 has 13 residues. CDR3 nucleotides: TGCAGTGCTAGAGGAGGAGGGACCCATGAGCAGTTCTTC. It translates to CSARGGGTHEQFF.

This clonotype has a handful of counts. This chain uses TRBV20-1 with TRBJ2-7, with D unresolved. This CDR3 has 12 amino acids. Trimming stripped 3 bases from V and 2 bases from J, with 8 bases between. Germline-derived CDR1 and CDR2 are DFQATT and SNEGSKA (reference sequence). The CDR3 nucleotides are TGCAGTGCTAGCGAGGATGCCTACGAGCAGTACTTC. This sequence encodes CSASEDAYEQYF.

The table lists this clonotype with a few counts. The J gene is TRBJ2-3, the V gene TRBV5-1; D is uncertain. Germline-derived CDR1 and CDR2 are SGHRS and YFSETQ. CDR3 size: 16 residues. V was pared by 1 base and J by 1 base, with 13 bases between. Here the CDR3 reads CASSLSSVRGTDTQYF. DNA for the CDR3: TGCGCCAGCAGCTTGTCATCCGTTAGGGGCACAGATACGCAGTATTTT.

The rearrangement joins TRBV6-2 or TRBV6-3 to TRBJ2-7; D is possibly TRBD2 (6 bases). The CDR3 extends over 16 amino acids. V lost 1 base and J lost 0, with 13 bases in between. Germline values: CDR1 MNHEY, CDR2 SVGEGT. The CDR3 nucleotides are TGTGCCAGCAGTTACTTATCTGCGGGATCCTCCTACGAGCAGTACTTC. Protein sequence: CASSYLSAGSSYEQYF.

V and J are TRBV16 and TRBJ2-1; no clear D gene. CDR3 size: 14 residues. Germline V gene lookup returns CDR1 KGHSY and CDR2 FQNENV. V gave up 2 bases and J gave up 6 bases, with 11 bases separating them. CDR3 amino acids: CASSQPIVPNEQFF. Written as DNA, the CDR3 is TGTGCCAGCAGCCAACCGATAGTTCCCAATGAGCAGTTCTTC.

This clonotype was detected ten times or more. The CDR3 sequence is CANGDTNTGELFF. The CDR3 DNA follows: TGTGCCAACGGAGACACGAACACCGGGGAGCTGTTTTTT. This rearrangement joins TRBV10-3 to TRBJ2-2; D not resolved. This CDR3 contains 13 residues. Trimming left V 10 bases short and J 0 bases short, with 9 bases between. The germline V gene has CDR1 ENHRY and CDR2 SYGVKD.

This chain joins TRBV29-1 and TRBJ2-7; 10 bases align to TRBD1. The CDR3 is 14 amino acids. From germline, CDR1 is SQVTM and CDR2 ANQGSEA. Germline trimming cut 6 bases from V and 3 bases from J; bases unmatched to any gene: 8. CDR3 sequence: CSVVPGQGLYEQYF. CDR3 in DNA: TGCAGCGTAGTACCGGGACAGGGGCTCTACGAGCAGTACTTC.

This chain joins TRBV7-2 and TRBJ2-1; TRBD2 is a possible D gene (5 bases). The length of the CDR3 is 15 residues. The V end was cut by 5 bases, the J end by 0 bases, with 11 bases between. The germline V gene has CDR1 SGHTA and CDR2 FQGNSA. The CDR3 DNA sequence: TGTGCCAGCAGCCCCCGGAGGACCTCCTACAATGAGCAGTTCTTC. This sequence encodes CASSPRRTSYNEQFF.

The chain recombines TRBV7-2 with TRBJ2-7, with D perhaps matching TRBD2 (6 bases). V lost 1 base, J lost 2 bases, and 18 bases lay in between. Germline-derived CDR1 and CDR2 are SGHTA and FQGNSA. There are 17 residues in the CDR3. CDR3 DNA: TGTGCCAGCAGCTTAGAGCACTCAGCGGGCCCTGCCTACGAGCAGTACTTC. As protein: CASSLEHSAGPAYEQYF.

This clonotype was seen ten or more times. The chain has TRBV28 and TRBJ2-7; D gene ambiguous. The V end lost 4 bases, the J end lost 2 bases, and 9 bases lay between the germline ends. The CDR3 covers 13 residues. Germline CDR1 and CDR2: MDHEN and SYDVKM. The chain's CDR3 is CASSSPPPYEQYF. As DNA, the CDR3 is TGTGCCAGCAGTTCTCCCCCCCCCTACGAGCAGTACTTC. The full variable domain, completed using reference TRBV28 and TRBJ2-7, is DVKVTQSSRYLVKRTGEKVFLECVQDMDHENMFWYRQDPGLGLRLIYFSYDVKMKEKGDIPEGYSVSREKKERFSLILESASTNQTSMYLCASSSPPPYEQYFGPGTRLTVT.

This clonotype has only a few counts. The rearrangement uses TRBV12-3 or TRBV12-4 and TRBJ2-1, with TRBD2 matching 10 bases. Unmatched junction bases numbered 11, after V lost 6 bases and J lost 6 bases. The length of the CDR3 is 16 residues. CDR3 protein: CASRVYRAGGSNEQFF. The CDR3 DNA follows: TGTGCCAGCAGGGTCTATCGAGCGGGAGGGTCCAATGAGCAGTTCTTC.

This clonotype appeared a few times. The rearrangement links TRBV29-1 to TRBJ2-3, with D unclear. CDR1 and CDR2 (germline): SQVTM, ANQGSEA. The germline V and J ends were trimmed by 6 bases and 1 base, with 8 bases remaining between them. The CDR3 has 12 residues. CDR3: CSVAAGTDTQYF. CDR3 coding DNA: TGCAGCGTGGCCGCAGGCACAGATACGCAGTATTTT.

This clonotype has only a few counts. DNA of the CDR3: TGCAGTGCTAGTGAAGGGCCGGATGAGCAGTTCTTC. This codes for CSASEGPDEQFF. This sequence joins TRBV20-1 and TRBJ2-1; no clear D. Germline assignment: CDR1 DFQATT and CDR2 SNEGSKA (reference sequence). V shed 3 bases and J shed 8 bases, with 11 bases lying between them. The CDR3 runs 12 residues.